What follows are 30 T cell receptor beta chains derived from one specimen sequenced in a study of T cell repertoires in cytomegalovirus infection. TCRdb passed the reads through MiXCR, listing each CDR3 protein once. The sample records about 190,000 distinct CDR3 sequences, 28% being singletons. The sample comprised PBMCs. The receptors derive from a human donor in good health (CMV status not recorded). Some clones in this sample may be carry-over from other donors' samples.

The chain carries TRBV25-1 and TRBJ2-5, with 9 bases identical to TRBD1. The junction had 3 bases not matched to a gene; V was cut back by 6 bases and J by 4 bases. Germline V gene data show CDR1 as MGHDK and CDR2 as SYGVNS. This CDR3 region has 13 residues. CDR3 coding DNA: TGTGCCAGCAGGGGACAGGGAGGAGAGACCCAGTACTTC. Residues: CASRGQGGETQYF.

The rearrangement joins TRBV20-1 to TRBJ2-7; no clear D. Germline V CDR1 and CDR2: DFQATT, SNEGSKA (reference sequence). Trimming shortened V by 0 bases and J by 2 bases, and 17 bases separated the two germline ends. The CDR3 contains 16 residues. Written as DNA, the CDR3 is TGCAGTGCTAGAGATGGTAAGGGATTACCCCCCTACGAGCAGTACTTC. Its protein is CSARDGKGLPPYEQYF.

This clonotype was detected once. This chain uses TRBV19 with TRBJ2-6, with D possibly TRBD1 on 5 matching bases. The CDR3 runs to 19 residues. The germline gives CDR1 LNHDA, CDR2 SQIVND (reference sequence). The germline V and J ends were trimmed by 0 bases and 0 bases, with 15 bases remaining between them. The CDR3 nucleotides read TGTGCCAGTAGTATAGACCCGACAGACCTGTACTCTGGGGCCAACGTCCTGACTTTC. The encoded protein is CASSIDPTDLYSGANVLTF.

This rearrangement joins TRBV5-1 to TRBJ2-1, with TRBD1 as a possible D gene (5 bases). Between the trimmed V and J ends, which lost 4 bases and 14 bases, there was a span of 16 bases. The CDR3 runs to 12 residues. The germline gives CDR1 SGHRS, CDR2 YFSETQ. The CDR3 loop reads CASSPGLTREFF. The CDR3 nucleotides are TGCGCCAGCAGCCCGGGCCTAACCAGGGAGTTCTTC.

In this sample, this clonotype turned up a few times. CDR3 DNA: TGTGCCAGCAGCCAAGAGACTAGCGGAGGGGATACGCAGTATTTT. Residues: CASSQETSGGDTQYF. This chain connects TRBV3-1 to TRBJ2-3; 9 bases agree with TRBD2. CDR1 and CDR2 (germline): LGHDT, YNNKEL (reference sequence). The junction had 4 bases not matched to a gene; V was cut back by 0 bases and J by 6 bases. The CDR3 consists of 15 residues.

This clonotype appeared a few times. V is TRBV28 and J is TRBJ1-1; D unresolved. The CDR3 is 13 residues long. Germline CDR1 reads MDHEN; CDR2 reads SYDVKM. Between the trimmed V and J ends, which lost 5 bases and 4 bases, there was a span of 11 bases. This CDR3 is CASSTSDGTEAFF. CDR3 coding DNA: TGTGCCAGCAGTACCTCGGACGGCACTGAAGCTTTCTTT.

This clonotype was recorded many times. V and J are TRBV7-2 and TRBJ1-1, with D perhaps matching TRBD1 (5 bases). Germline V gene data show CDR1 as SGHTA and CDR2 as FQGNSA. Between the trimmed V and J ends, which lost 1 base and 1 base, there was a span of 13 bases. CDR3 length: 16 residues. The chain's CDR3 is CASSLGGARTNTEAFF. DNA for the CDR3: TGTGCCAGCAGCTTAGGAGGGGCCCGGACGAACACTGAAGCTTTCTTT.

The V and J genes are TRBV4-1 and TRBJ2-2, with D possibly being TRBD2 (7 bases). The CDR3 has 13 residues. Trimming removed 8 bases from V and 3 bases from J, with 10 bases in between. Germline loops: CDR1 MGHRA, CDR2 YSYEKL. The CDR3 sequence: CASRGGDTGELFF. In DNA, the CDR3 is TGCGCCAGCCGAGGGGGGGACACCGGGGAGCTGTTTTTT.

This clonotype was recorded many times. This chain uses TRBV19 with TRBJ1-2; D gene ambiguous. Germline CDR1 and CDR2: LNHDA and SQIVND (reference sequence). The CDR3 covers 15 residues. V lost 8 bases and J lost 2, with 18 bases in between. CDR3 nucleotides: TGTGCCAGTTCTTCCCCGTGGGGATCGAACTATGGCTACACCTTC. As protein: CASSSPWGSNYGYTF.

This clonotype was seen at least ten times. This sequence joins TRBV7-8 and TRBJ2-7; possible D gene TRBD2, 5 bases. Looked up from germline, CDR1 is SGHVS and CDR2 is FQNEAQ. V lost 2 bases to trimming and J lost 2 bases, with 10 bases between them. The CDR3 spans 14 residues. For the CDR3, the DNA is TGTGCCAGCAGCTTAACGTGGAGGACCTACGAGCAGTACTTC. Protein product: CASSLTWRTYEQYF.

This clonotype was detected a few times. J is TRBJ1-2 and V is TRBV30; possibly TRBD1 for D (5 bases). Germline CDR1 and CDR2: GTSNPN and SVGIG (reference sequence). The ends were cut back, 0 bases at V and 4 bases at J, with 21 bases in the middle. The CDR3 consists of 17 residues. In nucleotides, the CDR3 is TGTGCCTGGAGTGTGGGACGCTTACGAATCGGGGGCTATGGCTACACCTTC. It codes for CAWSVGRLRIGGYGYTF. The full variable domain, in which reference TRBV30 and TRBJ1-2 provide the parts outside the CDR3, is SQTIHQWPATLVQPVGSPLSLECTVEGTSNPNLYWYRQAAGRGLQLLFYSVGIGQISSEVPQNLSASRPQDRQFILSSKKLLLSDSGFYLCAWSVGRLRIGGYGYTFGSGTRLTVV.

This clonotype was picked up a small number of times. The chain uses TRBV6-2 or TRBV6-3 and TRBJ2-3, with D tentatively TRBD1 (5 bases). This CDR3 has 15 amino acids. Germline CDR1 is MNHEY and CDR2 is SVGEGT. Trimming cost V 2 bases and J 1 base, with 10 bases left between them. The CDR3 protein is CASSYRGRGTDTQYF. The CDR3, as DNA: TGTGCCAGCAGTTACAGGGGCCGCGGCACAGATACGCAGTATTTT.

This clonotype occurred a few times. CDR3 residues: CASTTLAGIYNEQFF. The CDR3, as DNA: TGTGCCAGCACGACACTAGCGGGGATCTACAATGAGCAGTTCTTC. The chain links TRBV11-1 to TRBJ2-1; TRBD2 agrees at 10 bases. V was clipped by 7 bases and J by 3 bases; unmatched bases: 6. Germline CDR1 and CDR2: SGHAT and FQDESV (reference sequence). This CDR3 has 15 residues.

The chain uses TRBV19 and TRBJ1-1; possibly TRBD1 for D (6 bases). The CDR3 extends over 14 amino acids. V shed 1 base and J shed 3 bases, with 9 bases lying between them. The germline V gene has CDR1 LNHDA and CDR2 SQIVND (reference sequence). CDR3 sequence: CASSIVGGYTEAFF. The CDR3, as DNA: TGTGCCAGTAGTATAGTAGGGGGATACACTGAAGCTTTCTTT. Variable domain in full (rest from reference TRBV19 and TRBJ1-1): DGGITQSPKYLFRKEGQNVTLSCEQNLNHDAMYWYRQDPGQGLRLIYYSQIVNDFQKGDIAEGYSVSREKKESFPLTVTSAQKNPTAFYLCASSIVGGYTEAFFGQGTRLTVV.

This rearrangement joins TRBV15 to TRBJ2-3; the D gene could be TRBD1 or TRBD2 (5 bases each). There are 16 residues in the CDR3. CDR1 is LNHNV and CDR2 is YYDKDF in the germline V gene (reference sequence). V was pared by 0 bases and J by 2 bases, with 12 bases between. As DNA, the CDR3 is TGTGCCACCAGCAGAGATGGGTCCGGGGCCACAGATACGCAGTATTTT. Translation: CATSRDGSGATDTQYF.

This clonotype has a handful of counts. This rearrangement joins TRBV7-2 to TRBJ2-7; the D is unclear. The length of the CDR3 is 14 residues. Germline-derived CDR1 and CDR2 are SGHTA and FQGNSA. V lost 3 bases and J lost 0, with 9 bases in between. The CDR3 loop is CASSLIQSSYEQYF. CDR3 in DNA: TGTGCCAGCAGCTTGATACAGAGCTCCTACGAGCAGTACTTC.

This clonotype was counted between two and nine times. This sequence joins TRBV14 and TRBJ2-1, with D perhaps TRBD2 (5 bases). The ends were cut back, 6 bases at V and 2 bases at J, with 17 bases in the middle. The CDR3 covers 16 residues. Looked up from germline, CDR1 is SGHDN and CDR2 is FVKESK. The CDR3 protein is CASSQKAFGAYNEQFF. DNA for the CDR3: TGTGCCAGCAGTCAAAAAGCCTTCGGGGCCTACAATGAGCAGTTCTTC.

This clonotype came up a few times. The J gene is TRBJ1-2, the V gene TRBV20-1; D is ambiguous. The CDR3 is 13 residues long. From germline, CDR1 is DFQATT and CDR2 SNEGSKA (reference sequence). V lost 3 bases, J lost 0 bases, and 8 bases lay in between. CDR3 coding DNA: TGCAGTGCTAGCGAGCCCTCTAACTATGGCTACACCTTC. It encodes CSASEPSNYGYTF.

The sample holds a few counts of this clonotype. CDR3 nucleotides: TGCAGCACACGGACTAGCGGTTCTTACGAGCAGTACTTC. The encoded protein is CSTRTSGSYEQYF. J is TRBJ2-7 and V is TRBV29-1; 10 nucleotides line up with TRBD2. This CDR3 comprises 13 residues. CDR1 SQVTM and CDR2 ANQGSEA come from the germline V gene. J was trimmed by 4 bases and V by 8 bases; bases with no gene match: 8.

The chain employs TRBV11-2 and TRBJ2-2; 7 bases align to TRBD2. V shed 3 bases, J shed 6 bases, and the junction held 7 bases outside the gene matches. The germline gives CDR1 SGHAT, CDR2 FQNNGV. This CDR3 is built from 15 residues. The CDR3 loop reads CASSLGDGGAGELFF. CDR3 in DNA: TGTGCCAGCAGCTTGGGGGATGGGGGGGCCGGGGAGCTGTTTTTT.

This clonotype was seen a few times. The V call is TRBV29-1, the J call TRBJ1-2; TRBD1 aligns across 9 bases. CDR3 length: 14 amino acids. After removal of 2 bases from V and 3 bases from J, the junction contained 4 bases not matched to a gene. Germline-derived CDR1 and CDR2 are SQVTM and ANQGSEA. CDR3 protein: CSVESTGGDYGYTF. CDR3 bases: TGCAGCGTTGAATCGACAGGGGGAGACTATGGCTACACCTTC.

The V gene is TRBV10-3, the J gene TRBJ2-7; D is unclear. This CDR3 contains 12 residues. Germline-derived CDR1 and CDR2 are ENHRY and SYGVKD. V lost 4 bases to trimming and J lost 5 bases, with 9 bases between them. The DNA of the CDR3 is TGTGCCATCAGTGGAGAAACTAACGAGCAGTACTTC. It translates to CAISGETNEQYF.

This clonotype was seen many times. This rearrangement joins TRBV7-2 to TRBJ1-6, with D unclear. The germline V and J ends were trimmed by 5 bases and 5 bases, with 19 bases remaining between them. Germline-derived CDR1 and CDR2 are SGHTA and FQGNSA. The CDR3 covers 17 residues. In DNA, the CDR3 is TGTGCCAGCAGCCCCCTCGTGGCTTTGTGGGATAATTCACCCCTCCACTTT. Protein: CASSPLVALWDNSPLHF. Together with reference TRBV7-2 and TRBJ1-6, the CDR3 gives the full variable domain: GAGVSQSPSNKVTEKGKDVELRCDPISGHTALYWYRQSLGQGLEFLIYFQGNSAPDKSGLPSDRFSAERTGGSVSTLTIQRTQQEDSAVYLCASSPLVALWDNSPLHFGNGTRLTVT.

The genes are TRBV5-1 and TRBJ2-7; D remains ambiguous. In germline, CDR1 is SGHRS, CDR2 YFSETQ. This CDR3 comprises 14 residues. V was shortened by 2 bases and J by 1 base, with 10 bases between the two germline ends. Written as DNA, the CDR3 is TGCGCCAGCAGCTTCGAAGGGTTTTCCTACGAGCAGTACTTC. It is translated as CASSFEGFSYEQYF. The variable domain in full, completed from reference TRBV5-1 and TRBJ2-7, reads KAGVTQTPRYLIKTRGQQVTLSCSPISGHRSVSWYQQTPGQGLQFLFEYFSETQRNKGNFPGRFSGRQFSNSRSEMNVSTLELGDSALYLCASSFEGFSYEQYFGPGTRLTVT.

Only a few counts were recorded for this clonotype. This chain connects TRBV2 to TRBJ1-1; no clear D. CDR1 SNHLY and CDR2 FYNNEI come from the germline V gene. This CDR3 contains 19 residues. V shed 6 bases and J shed 1 base, with 27 bases lying between them. This CDR3 reads CASRYDSASSAPWNTEAFF. CDR3 coding DNA: TGTGCCAGCAGATATGATAGTGCCAGCAGTGCCCCTTGGAACACTGAAGCTTTCTTT.

This chain uses TRBV7-2 with TRBJ2-1, with TRBD2 matching 7 bases. CDR1 SGHTA and CDR2 FQGNSA come from the germline V gene. The V segment lost 1 base and the J segment 4 bases; nucleotides outside the gene matches: 4. This CDR3 comprises 15 residues. This chain's CDR3 is CASSLGRGIYNEQFF. In DNA, the CDR3 is TGTGCCAGCAGCTTAGGGCGGGGGATATACAATGAGCAGTTCTTC.

This clonotype came up many times. The chain couples TRBV5-1 to TRBJ1-1, with 10 bases lining up with TRBD1. Germline lookup yields CDR1 SGHRS and CDR2 YFSETQ. The CDR3 is 15 amino acids. Germline trimming cut 2 bases from V and 7 bases from J; bases unmatched to any gene: 8. The DNA for the CDR3 is TGCGCCAGCAGCTTTGCTCCGGGACAGGGGTTTGAAGCTTTCTTT. It is translated as CASSFAPGQGFEAFF.

The V gene is TRBV2, the J gene TRBJ2-6; D unresolved. Per germline, CDR1 SNHLY and CDR2 FYNNEI. The V end lost 10 bases, the J end lost 4 bases, and 20 bases lay between the germline ends. The CDR3 length is 16 residues. In nucleotides, the CDR3 is TGTGCCACCAAGGCTACCATGCCCCACGGGGCCAACGTCCTGACTTTC. It encodes CATKATMPHGANVLTF.

The table lists this clonotype with many counts. J is TRBJ1-5 and V is TRBV7-9; no firm D call. Trimming removed 5 bases from V and 4 bases from J, with 21 bases in between. There are 17 residues in the CDR3. Looked up from germline, CDR1 is SEHNR and CDR2 is FQNEAQ (reference sequence). The CDR3, as DNA: TGTGCCAGCAGCGTACGCCAAACTCAGTCGACGAATCAGCCCCAGCATTTT. Protein product: CASSVRQTQSTNQPQHF.

As for this clonotype: The junction departs from germline at one end; a sequencing error may be responsible. V is TRBV10-2 and J is TRBJ2-4; D perhaps matches TRBD2 (6 bases). The CDR3 contains 13 residues. Germline V lookup: CDR1 WSHSY, CDR2 SAAADI. The CDR3 DNA follows: TGCGCCAGCAGTGCGCCGGGAGCCGGTTTTGCGAACTTC. Residues: CASSAPGAGFANF.